A single sample is the source of the 27 T cell receptor beta chains below, sequenced in a study of T-cell memory formation after mild COVID-19. Each CDR3 protein is one row after TCRdb ran MiXCR on the 5' RACE reads. In the table there are roughly 110,000 distinct CDR3 sequences, approximately 15% of which are singletons. Sequenced input: PBMCs or a T cell subset sorted from them (not recorded which). These receptor sequences come from a man aged 18 to 30 who had mild COVID-19 (a few samples of this study predate the infection). Cell type and time point are not known.

This clonotype showed up just a few times. The V call is TRBV28, the J call TRBJ2-6, with TRBD1 matching over 7 bases. From germline, CDR1 is MDHEN and CDR2 SYDVKM. This CDR3 is built from 15 residues. The V segment lost 6 bases and the J segment 3 bases; nucleotides outside the gene matches: 5. The chain's CDR3 is CASRRQGFGANVLTF. The CDR3 DNA is TGTGCCAGCAGAAGACAGGGATTTGGGGCCAACGTCCTGACTTTC.

J is TRBJ2-3 and V is TRBV7-9; D may correspond to TRBD1 or TRBD2 (6 bases each). V dropped 8 bases and J dropped 3 bases, with 12 bases sitting between them. Germline assignment: CDR1 SEHNR and CDR2 FQNEAQ (reference sequence). The length of the CDR3 is 13 residues. The chain's CDR3 is CASHRGPTDTQYF. The CDR3 DNA follows: TGTGCCAGCCACCGGGGGCCTACAGATACGCAGTATTTT.

There are a few counts of this clonotype. J is TRBJ2-3 and V is TRBV7-9; D may match TRBD1 or TRBD2 (5 bases each). The length of the CDR3 is 15 residues. Germline V gene lookup returns CDR1 SEHNR and CDR2 FQNEAQ (reference sequence). Trimming took 5 bases from V and 3 from J, leaving 15 bases between them. The DNA of the CDR3 is TGTGCCAGCAGCCCCCAGCAGGGACCGACAGATACGCAGTATTTT. Its protein product is CASSPQQGPTDTQYF.

The rearrangement joins TRBV7-9 to TRBJ1-3; no clear D. The germline V and J ends were trimmed by 8 bases and 0 bases, with 11 bases remaining between them. The CDR3 runs 14 residues. Germline loops: CDR1 SEHNR, CDR2 FQNEAQ (reference sequence). CDR3 amino acids: CASRAISSGNTIYF. The CDR3 bases are TGTGCCAGCCGAGCCATAAGCTCTGGAAACACCATATATTTT.

The rearrangement uses TRBV29-1 and TRBJ2-7; 8 bases fit TRBD1. V trimming: 1 base; J trimming: 6 bases; junction bases outside the gene matches: 11. There are 15 residues in the CDR3. Germline V CDR1 and CDR2: SQVTM, ANQGSEA. CDR3 DNA: TGCAGCGTTGAAGGGGCGGGACAGGCGCAAAGCGAGCAGTACTTC. Protein sequence: CSVEGAGQAQSEQYF.

This sequence joins TRBV4-2 and TRBJ2-3, with unresolved D. The CDR3 sequence is 17 residues long. Trimming removed 0 bases at V and 0 bases at J, with 13 bases between. Germline V gene data show CDR1 as LGHNA and CDR2 as YNFKEQ. CDR3 sequence (DNA): TGTGCCAGCAGCCAAGATGGATGGTATACTAGCACAGATACGCAGTATTTT. The encoded protein is CASSQDGWYTSTDTQYF.

This clonotype was picked up a small number of times. This chain links TRBV20-1 with TRBJ2-3; D may be TRBD1 (7 bases). This CDR3 has 15 amino acids. V lost 0 bases and J lost 5, with 15 bases in between. CDR1 is DFQATT, CDR2 SNEGSKA, per germline (reference sequence). The CDR3, as DNA: TGCAGTGCTAGAGATCTAGGAGGGGGCAGAGATACGCAGTATTTT. The encoded protein is CSARDLGGGRDTQYF.

This clonotype was seen many times. V and J are TRBV20-1 and TRBJ2-7; the match to TRBD2 covers 8 bases. With 6 bases clipped from V and 3 bases from J, the junction kept 7 bases outside the gene matches. Germline-derived CDR1 and CDR2 are DFQATT and SNEGSKA (reference sequence). The CDR3 extends over 13 amino acids. In nucleotides, the CDR3 is TGCAGTGCCCGGGGGGGCTCTCGCTACGAGCAGTACGTC. This encodes CSARGGSRYEQYV.

This clonotype came up many times. The chain employs TRBV9 and TRBJ2-7; 10 bases line up with TRBD1. The V and J ends lost 4 bases and 6 bases, in that order; junction bases with no gene match: 10. The germline CDR1 and CDR2 sequences are SGDLS and YYNGEE. The CDR3 is 15 amino acids. The CDR3 DNA reads as TGTGCCAGCAGCCCACGGGGACAGGGGAAAGCCGAGCAGTACGTC. Its translation: CASSPRGQGKAEQYV.

The chain has TRBV7-9 and TRBJ1-1; D not certain. Germline V gene lookup returns CDR1 SEHNR and CDR2 FQNEAQ (reference sequence). Trimming took 2 bases from V and 0 from J, leaving 10 bases between them. The CDR3 extends over 15 amino acids. In DNA, the CDR3 is TGTGCCAGCAGCTTATATCACGGGATGAACACTGAAGCTTTCTTT. Translating it yields CASSLYHGMNTEAFF.

This clonotype was counted a few times. The chain employs TRBV4-3 and TRBJ2-4; D gene unclear. CDR3 length: 15 amino acids. From germline, CDR1 is LGHNA and CDR2 YSLEER. Trimming cost V 0 bases and J 8 bases, with 14 bases left between them. The CDR3, as DNA: TGCGCCAGCAGCCAAGATCATACAGATCCCGACATTCAGTACTTC. It translates to CASSQDHTDPDIQYF.

V and J are TRBV3-1 and TRBJ2-3; D is perhaps TRBD1 or TRBD2 (5 bases each). Between the trimmed V and J ends, which lost 1 base and 4 bases, there was a span of 18 bases. CDR3 length: 17 residues. Germline V gene lookup returns CDR1 LGHDT and CDR2 YNNKEL (reference sequence). CDR3 nucleotide sequence: TGTGCCAGCAGCCAAGTTGCCCGGGACCGGCCTCCAGATACGCAGTATTTT. This translates into CASSQVARDRPPDTQYF.

Here the CDR3 reads CASSEGRGGLWTEAFF. The CDR3 DNA follows: TGCGCCAGCAGCGAAGGGAGAGGGGGTCTCTGGACTGAAGCTTTCTTT. The chain couples TRBV5-1 to TRBJ1-1; TRBD1 might be the D (6 bases). This CDR3 region has 16 residues. In germline, CDR1 is SGHRS, CDR2 YFSETQ. Trimming pared 4 bases from V and 5 bases from J, leaving 21 bases between.

This clonotype has at least ten counts. The chain links TRBV4-1 to TRBJ1-5, with a tentative D call TRBD1 (5 bases). The CDR3 is made up of 15 amino acids. CDR1 and CDR2 (germline): MGHRA, YSYEKL. Deletions cut 0 bases from V and 0 bases from J, with 6 bases between. CDR3 coding DNA: TGCGCCAGCAGCCAAGATCAGGGTAGCAATCAGCCCCAGCATTTT. Translating it yields CASSQDQGSNQPQHF.

The V and J genes are TRBV19 and TRBJ1-1, with a weak D call TRBD1 (5 bases). Trimming shortened V by 0 bases and J by 0 bases, and 14 bases separated the two germline ends. This CDR3 has 17 amino acids. Germline V gene data show CDR1 as LNHDA and CDR2 as SQIVND (reference sequence). For the CDR3, the DNA is TGTGCCAGTAGTATAGATGGACCCGACAGATTGAACACTGAAGCTTTCTTT. It translates to CASSIDGPDRLNTEAFF.

The chain couples TRBV4-3 to TRBJ2-3; TRBD2 matches at 11 bases. With V trimmed by 3 bases and J by 5 bases, 7 bases remained unmatched. Germline CDR1 and CDR2: LGHNA and YSLEER. The CDR3 has 16 residues. In nucleotides, the CDR3 is TGCGCCAGCAGCCAGGGTAGCGGGGGGGGGAGAGATACGCAGTATTTT. Translating it yields CASSQGSGGGRDTQYF.

The chain recombines TRBV7-8 with TRBJ2-5; 8 nucleotides align to TRBD2. With 5 bases clipped from V and 4 bases from J, the junction kept 9 bases outside the gene matches. This CDR3 comprises 15 residues. The germline CDR1 and CDR2 sequences are SGHVS and FQNEAQ. The CDR3 reads CASSRFGGAGETQYF. Here the CDR3 DNA reads TGTGCCAGCAGCCGTTTCGGGGGGGCGGGAGAGACCCAGTACTTC.

DNA of the CDR3: TGCGCCAGCAGCCCGGGGGGACTGCACGAGCAGTACTTC. Translation: CASSPGGLHEQYF. The chain joins TRBV5-1 to TRBJ2-7; TRBD2 matches 7 bases. The J segment lost 5 bases and the V segment lost 4 bases, leaving 6 bases of the junction unmatched. The CDR3 runs 13 residues. Germline CDR1 SGHRS, CDR2 YFSETQ.

This clonotype was recorded a few times. The rearrangement joins TRBV4-1 to TRBJ2-1; 7 nucleotides line up with TRBD1. Germline-derived CDR1 and CDR2 are MGHRA and YSYEKL. Trimming took 2 bases from V and 6 from J; bases not matched to a gene: 7. The CDR3 consists of 15 residues. In nucleotides, the CDR3 is TGCGCCAGCAGCCAACTAAGACAGGGTATCAATGAGCAGTTCTTC. Translating it yields CASSQLRQGINEQFF.

The chain combines TRBV2 with TRBJ2-7; D not certain. V gave up 8 bases and J gave up 3 bases, with 5 bases separating them. The CDR3 loop spans 10 amino acids. Germline V gene data show CDR1 as SNHLY and CDR2 as FYNNEI. The CDR3, as DNA: TGTGCCAGCCAGAGCTACGAGCAGTACGTC. Translation gives CASQSYEQYV.

The V call is TRBV6-1, the J call TRBJ1-1; D uncertain. In germline, CDR1 is MNHNS, CDR2 SASEGT. The V end was cut by 6 bases, the J end by 8 bases, with 10 bases between. The length of the CDR3 is 11 residues. DNA of the CDR3: TGTGCCAGCAGCAGGACGGTCGAAGCTTTCTTT. It yields the protein CASSRTVEAFF.

By frequency in the sample, this clonotype is medium-sized. This chain connects TRBV27 to TRBJ1-6, with D perhaps matching TRBD1 (5 bases). There are 15 residues in the CDR3. Germline CDR1 MNHEY, CDR2 SMNVEV (reference sequence). With 10 bases removed from V and 0 bases from J, the gap between germline ends came to 13 bases. This CDR3 is CATGGKASYNSPLHF. Here the CDR3 DNA reads TGTGCCACGGGGGGGAAAGCCTCCTATAATTCACCCCTCCACTTT.

This clonotype was recorded a few times. The chain employs TRBV2 and TRBJ2-7; a possible D gene is TRBD2 (5 bases). Between the trimmed V and J ends, which lost 1 base and 0 bases, there was a span of 13 bases. Germline assignment: CDR1 SNHLY and CDR2 FYNNEI. The CDR3 sequence is 16 residues long. The CDR3 nucleotides are TGTGCCAGCAGTGAAGACGGAGGTGGTGGCTCCTACGAGCAGTACTTC. This gives the protein CASSEDGGGGSYEQYF.

This clonotype was detected a few times. The CDR3 sequence: CASSQDGTGSYSYGYTF. In DNA, the CDR3 is TGTGCCAGCAGCCAAGATGGGACAGGGTCCTATTCCTATGGCTACACCTTC. The chain links TRBV3-1 to TRBJ1-2; 9 bases match TRBD1. CDR1 is LGHDT and CDR2 is YNNKEL in the germline V gene (reference sequence). V lost 0 bases to trimming and J lost 4 bases; unmatched junction nucleotides: 9. The CDR3 totals 17 residues.

This clonotype was seen a handful of times. The chain uses TRBV10-3 and TRBJ1-5; no clear D gene. V lost 5 bases, J lost 6 bases, and 8 bases lay in between. The CDR3 contains 12 residues. The germline gives CDR1 ENHRY, CDR2 SYGVKD. CDR3 protein: CAISREGQPQHF. The DNA for the CDR3 is TGTGCCATCAGTAGGGAAGGTCAGCCCCAGCATTTT.

This clonotype occurred a few times. V usage is TRBV20-1 and J usage is TRBJ2-5; D perhaps matches TRBD1 (6 bases). The CDR3 spans 12 residues. Trimming took 3 bases from V and 5 from J, leaving 10 bases between them. Per the germline V gene, CDR1 is DFQATT and CDR2 is SNEGSKA (reference sequence). This CDR3 is CSASEGDETQYF. The CDR3 DNA reads TGCAGTGCTAGCGAGGGGGACGAGACCCAGTACTTC.

J is TRBJ2-3 and V is TRBV29-1, with D maybe TRBD2 (6 bases). The germline CDR1 and CDR2 sequences are SQVTM and ANQGSEA. The CDR3 consists of 13 residues. Between the trimmed V and J ends, which lost 6 bases and 1 base, there was a span of 11 bases. The CDR3: CSVPTGGTDTQYF. For the CDR3, the DNA is TGCAGCGTCCCAACGGGGGGCACAGATACGCAGTATTTT.